What follows are 9 T cell receptor beta chains derived from one specimen sequenced in a study of cytomegalovirus exposure and HLA in healthy donors. Primers: 60 Vbeta forward and 13 Jbeta reverse. Method: immunoSEQ multiplex PCR; TCRdb's copy keeps in-frame clones and lacks some. The sample shows around 190,000 clones, roughly 87% of them seen only once. Sequenced material: PBMCs. Receptor source: a boy aged 2 to 9 in good health and CMV-seronegative.

A note on this clone: Given the absence of the conserved phenylalanine or tryptophan at the CDR3 end, a read error is likely. CDR3 sequence (DNA): TGTGCCAGCAGTTTCAGAATCAACTATGGCTACACCCTC. Protein: CASSFRINYGYTL. The V and J genes are TRBV28 and TRBJ1-2; D gene ambiguous. The CDR3 has 13 residues. V lost 3 bases and J lost 2, with 7 bases in between. CDR1 and CDR2 from the germline V gene are MDHEN and SYDVKM.

This clone was counted only a few times. The rearrangement joins TRBV7-6 to TRBJ1-4, with a tentative D call TRBD1 (6 bases). V lost 5 bases, J lost 7 bases, and 11 bases lay in between. The CDR3 runs to 13 residues. Germline values: CDR1 SGHVS, CDR2 FNYEAQ. The CDR3 protein is CASSPGVGEKLFF. The CDR3 nucleotides are TGTGCCAGCAGCCCAGGGGTGGGTGAAAAACTGTTTTTT.

This clone was recorded once. J is TRBJ1-1 and V is TRBV6-1, with a tentative D call TRBD1 (5 bases). CDR3 length equals 15 residues. Germline loops: CDR1 MNHNS, CDR2 SASEGT. Between the trimmed V and J ends, which lost 2 bases and 2 bases, there was a span of 12 bases. The CDR3, as DNA: TGTGCCAGCAGTGAACGGGGACTCCCCAACACTGAAGCTTTCTTT. It translates to CASSERGLPNTEAFF.

This chain links TRBV5-6 with TRBJ2-7, with 7 bases identical to TRBD1. Germline lookup yields CDR1 SGHDT and CDR2 YYEEEE. J gave up 3 bases and V 0 bases, and 3 bases lay outside the gene matches. CDR3 length: 14 residues. The CDR3 protein is CASSLADRNYEQYF. The CDR3 DNA follows: TGTGCCAGCAGCTTGGCGGACAGGAACTACGAGCAGTACTTC. The full variable domain, rest sourced from reference TRBV5-6 and TRBJ2-7, is DAGVTQSPTHLIKTRGQQVTLRCSPKSGHDTVSWYQQALGQGPQFIFQYYEEEERQRGNFPDRFSGHQFPNYSSELNVNALLLGDSALYLCASSLADRNYEQYFGPGTRLTVT.

This chain uses TRBV28 with TRBJ1-2; 7 bases are a match to TRBD1. This CDR3 has 14 amino acids. V lost 5 bases, J lost 4 bases, and 7 bases stayed unmatched. CDR1 and CDR2 (germline): MDHEN, SYDVKM. CDR3 sequence: CASSETGDRYGYTF. CDR3 bases: TGTGCCAGCAGTGAAACAGGGGATCGCTATGGCTACACCTTC.

The chain recombines TRBV5-1 with TRBJ2-3; 7 positions match TRBD2. V was pared by 0 bases and J by 3 bases, with 7 bases of the junction left unmatched. The CDR3 runs 16 residues. In germline, CDR1 is SGHRS, CDR2 YFSETQ. The CDR3: CASSLAVAGATDTQYF. CDR3 coding DNA: TGCGCCAGCAGCTTGGCCGTGGCGGGAGCAACAGATACGCAGTATTTT.

The CDR3 sequence: CASYSPTNEKLFF. CDR3 in DNA: TGTGCCAGTTACAGCCCAACTAATGAAAAACTGTTTTTT. The chain combines TRBV6-1 with TRBJ1-4, with D unclear. CDR1 is MNHNS, CDR2 SASEGT, per germline. This CDR3 has 13 amino acids. V was clipped by 9 bases and J by 0 bases, with 8 bases between them.

In the case of this clone: At one of its ends the junction is not consistent with the germline gene, which may arise from a read error. The chain recombines TRBV10-3 with TRBJ2-2, with D maybe TRBD2 (5 bases). Germline V gene sequence: CDR1 ENHRY, CDR2 SYGVKD. This CDR3 spans 14 amino acids. This CDR3 reads CAISERFDTGELFF. DNA for the CDR3: TGTGCCATCAGTGAGCGATTTGACACCGGGGAGCTGTTTTTC.

The chain couples TRBV6-5 to TRBJ1-2; 7 nucleotides align to TRBD1. Per germline, CDR1 MNHEY and CDR2 SVGAGI. CDR3 length: 14 residues. J gave up 8 bases and V 4 bases, and 10 bases lay outside the gene matches. This chain's CDR3 is CASSSTEGALGYTF. DNA for the CDR3: TGTGCCAGCAGTTCTACCGAGGGGGCGTTGGGCTACACCTTC.